These T cell receptor beta chains were read from a single sample in a study of blood T cells in healthy people across ages. TCRdb ran MiXCR on the 5' RACE reads and lists one entry per CDR3 protein. Counted here are roughly 700,000 distinct CDR3 sequences, roughly 49% occurring once; the ten biggest clones make up roughly 30%. Sequenced material: blood. The source of these receptors is a woman between 55 and 75 years old in good health. Both conserved end residues are part of each CDR3. D genes are given only for firm matches. For some rows the clone size is stated as once, few or many, or as a class when expanded; others skip it.

d_gene: TRBD2
v_gene: TRBV4-2
j_gene: TRBJ2-3
abundance: .
CDR3nt: TGTGCCAGCAGCCAACGAGCGGGAGCTAGCACAGATACGCAGTATTTT
CDR3aa: CASSQRAGASTDTQYF

d_gene: .
v_gene: TRBV7-2
j_gene: TRBJ2-7
abundance: .
CDR3nt: TGTGTCAGCAGCTTAGCCCCACAGGGCGGATCCGAGCAGTACTTC
CDR3aa: CVSSLAPQGGSEQYF

d_gene: TRBD2
v_gene: TRBV28
j_gene: TRBJ2-7
abundance: once
CDR3nt: TGTGCCAGCAGTTTAGTGGCTAGCGGGCATTACGAGCAGTACTTC
CDR3aa: CASSLVASGHYEQYF

d_gene: TRBD1
v_gene: TRBV20-1
j_gene: TRBJ2-3
abundance: .
CDR3nt: TGCAGTGCTAGGAACCCAAGGGACAGGCCAGATACGCAGTATTTT
CDR3aa: CSARNPRDRPDTQYF

d_gene: .
v_gene: TRBV7-2
j_gene: TRBJ1-3
abundance: .
CDR3nt: TGTGCCAGCAGCTTCTCACTCTTTTCTGGAAACACCATATATTTT
CDR3aa: CASSFSLFSGNTIYF

d_gene: .
v_gene: TRBV25-1
j_gene: TRBJ1-6
abundance: few
CDR3nt: TGTGCCAGCAGCTCCTCGCGCAGTAATTCACCCCTCCACTTT
CDR3aa: CASSSSRSNSPLHF

d_gene: TRBD2
v_gene: TRBV20-1
j_gene: TRBJ2-4
abundance: .
CDR3nt: TGCAGTGCTAGAGATGAGCGGGAGGGCCGGGAGCAGTACTTC
CDR3aa: CSARDEREGREQYF

d_gene: TRBD2
v_gene: TRBV9
j_gene: TRBJ2-7
abundance: few
CDR3nt: TGTGCCAGCAGCGGCCCGGGGGGGCTCGAGCAGTACTTC
CDR3aa: CASSGPGGLEQYF

d_gene: .
v_gene: TRBV2
j_gene: TRBJ2-1
abundance: many
CDR3nt: TGTGCCAGCAGTGCTTGGACAGCCAGCCTTAATGAGCAGTTCTTC
CDR3aa: CASSAWTASLNEQFF

d_gene: .
v_gene: TRBV18
j_gene: TRBJ2-7
abundance: .
CDR3nt: TGTGCCAGCTCAGCCAGTAGCTCCTACGAGCAGTACTTC
CDR3aa: CASSASSSYEQYF

d_gene: .
v_gene: TRBV4-3
j_gene: TRBJ2-1
abundance: .
CDR3nt: TGCGCCAGCAGCCAAGCCCCCGTATTCGACGGCGGGAATGAGCAGTTCTTC
CDR3aa: CASSQAPVFDGGNEQFF

d_gene: .
v_gene: TRBV27
j_gene: TRBJ2-6
abundance: .
CDR3nt: TGTGCCAGCAGTTTAGGGGTGCGGGCAAACTCTGGGGCCAACGTCCTGACTTTC
CDR3aa: CASSLGVRANSGANVLTF

d_gene: TRBD2
v_gene: TRBV20-1
j_gene: TRBJ2-3
abundance: .
CDR3nt: TGCAGTGGCCCAACTAGCGGGCTCACAGATACGCAGTATTTT
CDR3aa: CSGPTSGLTDTQYF

d_gene: TRBD1
v_gene: TRBV12-3/TRBV12-4
j_gene: TRBJ1-1
abundance: many
CDR3nt: TGTGCCAGCAGTCCGAGGACAGGGCCCAAAGCTTTCTTT
CDR3aa: CASSPRTGPKAFF

d_gene: .
v_gene: TRBV28
j_gene: TRBJ2-5
abundance: .
CDR3nt: TGTGCCAGCAGTTTGTATAGTCGGGGTCGTCTACCTGCGACCCAGTACTTC
CDR3aa: CASSLYSRGRLPATQYF

d_gene: .
v_gene: TRBV6-6
j_gene: TRBJ1-3
abundance: .
CDR3nt: TGTGCCAGCAGTTACGACTCGAGCTTTGGAAACACCATATATTTT
CDR3aa: CASSYDSSFGNTIYF

d_gene: .
v_gene: TRBV24-1
j_gene: TRBJ2-7
abundance: .
CDR3nt: TGTGCCACCAGCCAGGGTCTCTACGAGCAGTACTTC
CDR3aa: CATSQGLYEQYF

d_gene: .
v_gene: TRBV4-3
j_gene: TRBJ2-7
abundance: few
CDR3nt: TGCGCCAGCAGCCAAGATGCAAGCTCCTACGAGCAGTACTTC
CDR3aa: CASSQDASSYEQYF

d_gene: TRBD1
v_gene: TRBV3-1
j_gene: TRBJ1-2
abundance: .
CDR3nt: TGTGCCAGCAGCAACAGCCTTACGACAGGGGGCTATGGCTACACCTTC
CDR3aa: CASSNSLTTGGYGYTF

d_gene: .
v_gene: TRBV12-3/TRBV12-4
j_gene: TRBJ2-1
abundance: once
CDR3nt: TGTGCCAGCAGTTCCCTCCTAGGCAATGGGCAGTTCTTC
CDR3aa: CASSSLLGNGQFF

d_gene: TRBD2
v_gene: TRBV11-2
j_gene: TRBJ2-3
abundance: .
CDR3nt: TGTGCCAGCAGCTTCAGACTAGCGGGAGTCATAGATACGCAGTATTTT
CDR3aa: CASSFRLAGVIDTQYF

d_gene: TRBD1
v_gene: TRBV7-3
j_gene: TRBJ2-1
abundance: few
CDR3nt: TGTGCCAGCAGCTTATCATGGGACAGGGATTACAATGAGCAGTTCTTC
CDR3aa: CASSLSWDRDYNEQFF

d_gene: .
v_gene: TRBV3-1
j_gene: TRBJ2-7
abundance: .
CDR3nt: TGTGCCAGCAGCCAGCGAATTAACAGGGACGAGCAGTACTTC
CDR3aa: CASSQRINRDEQYF

d_gene: .
v_gene: TRBV20-1
j_gene: TRBJ1-2
abundance: few
CDR3nt: TGCAGTGCTCCAGGGTCCGATGGCTACACCTTC
CDR3aa: CSAPGSDGYTF

d_gene: .
v_gene: TRBV7-2
j_gene: TRBJ2-5
abundance: few
CDR3nt: TGTGCCAGCAGCGAACTCCCCAGGGAGACCCAGTACTTC
CDR3aa: CASSELPRETQYF

d_gene: .
v_gene: TRBV4-1
j_gene: TRBJ2-5
abundance: .
CDR3nt: TGCGCCAGCAGCCAAGTATTGGCCCAAGAGACCCAGTACTTC
CDR3aa: CASSQVLAQETQYF

d_gene: .
v_gene: TRBV6-2/TRBV6-3
j_gene: TRBJ2-1
abundance: few
CDR3nt: TGTGCCAGCAGTTACCGTCGAACCTCCTACAATGAGCAGTTCTTC
CDR3aa: CASSYRRTSYNEQFF

d_gene: .
v_gene: TRBV2
j_gene: TRBJ1-2
abundance: .
CDR3nt: TGTGCCAGCAGCCCGGGGGGATTTAACTATGGCTACACCTTC
CDR3aa: CASSPGGFNYGYTF

d_gene: TRBD2
v_gene: TRBV4-3
j_gene: TRBJ2-7
abundance: .
CDR3nt: TGCGCCAGGAGCCGATCACTAGCGGGAGCCTACGAGCAGTACTTC
CDR3aa: CARSRSLAGAYEQYF

d_gene: TRBD1
v_gene: TRBV24-1
j_gene: TRBJ2-5
abundance: .
CDR3nt: TGTGCCACCAGTGATTTGCGGACAGGGGGTACAGAGACCCAGTACTTC
CDR3aa: CATSDLRTGGTETQYF

d_gene: .
v_gene: TRBV6-5
j_gene: TRBJ2-1
abundance: .
CDR3nt: TGTGCCAGCAGTTACTCGGGGACCCAGTTCTTC
CDR3aa: CASSYSGTQFF

d_gene: .
v_gene: TRBV20-1
j_gene: TRBJ2-1
abundance: .
CDR3nt: TGCAGTGCTAGAGATCTTTGGCGGGTTTTTTATGAGCAGTTCTTC
CDR3aa: CSARDLWRVFYEQFF

d_gene: .
v_gene: TRBV5-1
j_gene: TRBJ2-2
abundance: few
CDR3nt: TGCGCCAGCAGCTTGGACCGACAGAACACCGGGGAGCTGTTTTTT
CDR3aa: CASSLDRQNTGELFF

d_gene: TRBD1
v_gene: TRBV29-1
j_gene: TRBJ2-7
abundance: .
CDR3nt: TGCAGCGTAACTACAACCCCGACAGGGAAATACGAGCAGTACTTC
CDR3aa: CSVTTTPTGKYEQYF

d_gene: TRBD1
v_gene: TRBV20-1
j_gene: TRBJ2-7
abundance: few
CDR3nt: TGCAGTGTCAGAGACAGGGCCTCCTACGAGCAGTACTTC
CDR3aa: CSVRDRASYEQYF

d_gene: .
v_gene: TRBV11-1
j_gene: TRBJ2-7
abundance: .
CDR3nt: TGTGCCAGCAGCTCCGGACACACATTCTCCTACGAGCAGTACTTC
CDR3aa: CASSSGHTFSYEQYF

d_gene: .
v_gene: TRBV7-3
j_gene: TRBJ2-3
abundance: few
CDR3nt: TGTGCCAGCAGCTACTCCGGGACCTCAACTAGCACAGATACGCAGTATTTT
CDR3aa: CASSYSGTSTSTDTQYF

d_gene: .
v_gene: TRBV3-1
j_gene: TRBJ1-5
abundance: .
CDR3nt: TGTGCCAGCAGCCAAGGAACCCCTGGCAATCAGCCCCAGCATTTT
CDR3aa: CASSQGTPGNQPQHF

d_gene: TRBD2
v_gene: TRBV6-5
j_gene: TRBJ2-1
abundance: .
CDR3nt: TGTGCCAGCAGTTACTCCGGGACTAGCGGTCCCAATGAGCAGTTCTTC
CDR3aa: CASSYSGTSGPNEQFF

d_gene: .
v_gene: TRBV28
j_gene: TRBJ1-6
abundance: .
CDR3nt: TGTGCCAGCAGGGTCCAGGTCTCCGAATCACCCCTCCACTTT
CDR3aa: CASRVQVSESPLHF

d_gene: .
v_gene: TRBV12-3/TRBV12-4
j_gene: TRBJ2-1
abundance: .
CDR3nt: TGTGCCAGCAGTCGGGACTCCGCGCACAATGAGCAGTTCTTC
CDR3aa: CASSRDSAHNEQFF

d_gene: .
v_gene: TRBV29-1
j_gene: TRBJ2-1
abundance: many
CDR3nt: TGCAGCGTTGAGGCTAGCTGGAATGAGCAGTTCTTC
CDR3aa: CSVEASWNEQFF

d_gene: .
v_gene: TRBV20-1
j_gene: TRBJ2-3
abundance: .
CDR3nt: TGCAGTGCTATAGCGAGAGGCACAGATACGCAGTATTTT
CDR3aa: CSAIARGTDTQYF

d_gene: .
v_gene: TRBV2
j_gene: TRBJ1-2
abundance: .
CDR3nt: TGCGCCAGCAGGGACGGGGGCTATGGCTACACCTTC
CDR3aa: CASRDGGYGYTF

d_gene: .
v_gene: TRBV4-1
j_gene: TRBJ2-3
abundance: .
CDR3nt: TGCGCCAGCAGCCAAGAAAAAAAGAAGAGAGATACGCAGTATTTT
CDR3aa: CASSQEKKKRDTQYF

d_gene: TRBD1
v_gene: TRBV3-1
j_gene: TRBJ2-6
abundance: many
CDR3nt: TGTGCCAGCAGAAGTGACAGGGCTGGGGCCAACGTCCTGACTTTC
CDR3aa: CASRSDRAGANVLTF

d_gene: .
v_gene: TRBV20-1
j_gene: TRBJ2-5
abundance: .
CDR3nt: TGCAGTGCAGCGCCGGGGCAGGGCTACGAGACCCAGTACTTC
CDR3aa: CSAAPGQGYETQYF

d_gene: .
v_gene: TRBV4-2
j_gene: TRBJ2-5
abundance: .
CDR3nt: TGTGCCAGCAGCCAAGATCACGGGGAGACCCAGTACTTC
CDR3aa: CASSQDHGETQYF

d_gene: .
v_gene: TRBV20-1
j_gene: TRBJ2-5
abundance: many
CDR3nt: TGCAGTGCTTTTTCTCCGGGACAAAAGGGCTACAATGAGCAGTACTTC
CDR3aa: CSAFSPGQKGYNEQYF

d_gene: TRBD2
v_gene: TRBV7-9
j_gene: TRBJ2-3
abundance: .
CDR3nt: TGTGCCAGCAGCCCGGGGACTAGGGAAGATACGCAGTATTTT
CDR3aa: CASSPGTREDTQYF

d_gene: .
v_gene: TRBV20-1
j_gene: TRBJ1-2
abundance: few
CDR3nt: TGCAGTGCTAGTTTAGGGGTTGACTATGGCTACACCTTC
CDR3aa: CSASLGVDYGYTF

d_gene: .
v_gene: TRBV7-3
j_gene: TRBJ2-3
abundance: .
CDR3nt: TGTGCCAGCACCAAGGCACCTGGTGGCACAGATACGCAGTATTTT
CDR3aa: CASTKAPGGTDTQYF

d_gene: .
v_gene: TRBV6-1
j_gene: TRBJ1-4
abundance: .
CDR3nt: TGTGCCAGCAGTGACAGCGCTGAAAAACTGTTTTTT
CDR3aa: CASSDSAEKLFF